This TCR beta chain was observed in a study of blood T cell repertoires in COVID-19. Study-level information: The samples span acute and convalescent COVID-19 from the United States, Italy and Spain. PBMCs, B-cell-depleted T cells, or T cells were the source of the cDNA or gDNA that made up the material.

This CDR3 is 16 amino acids long. After removal of 5 bases from V and 4 bases from J, the junction contained 4 bases not matched to a gene. Germline V gene sequence: CDR1 SGHTA, CDR2 FQGNSA. Per the study methods: Reference gene primer amplification yielded estimated nucleated cell counts. Sequencing used immunoSEQ multiplex PCR; TCRdb keeps in-frame clones, though not all of them. Clone size and the V and J calls come from that table; the DNA yielded D and trimming. The data show 150,000 to 200,000 clones, about 80% seen once. The sequence came from a man aged 55-75 years with acute or convalescent COVID-19. The specimen was peripheral blood. The J gene is TRBJ2-1, the V gene TRBV7-2; 14 positions agree with TRBD2. CDR3 protein: CASSRTSGGTYNEQFF. CDR3 DNA: TGTGCCAGCAGCAGGACTAGCGGGGGGACTTACAATGAGCAGTTCTTC.